A single sample is the source of the 8 T cell receptor beta chains below, sequenced in a study of cytomegalovirus exposure and HLA in healthy donors. PCR amplification relied on 60 Vbeta primers (plus 13 Jbeta primers). TCRdb's copy holds only in-frame clones and misses some; the assay was immunoSEQ multiplex PCR. The data show 100,000 or so clones, with roughly 88% seen just once and roughly 1.2% held by the top ten. The sample taken for sequencing was PBMCs. The source is a woman younger than 30 in good health and CMV-seronegative.

The chain carries TRBV5-1 and TRBJ2-1; 7 positions match TRBD2. Germline trimming cut 3 bases from V and 1 base from J; bases unmatched to any gene: 4. Germline V gene sequence: CDR1 SGHRS, CDR2 YFSETQ. The length of the CDR3 is 15 residues. The DNA for the CDR3 is TGCGCCAGCAGCTCAAGCGGGACTTCCTACAATGAGCAGTTCTTC. Translation: CASSSSGTSYNEQFF.

This clone was seen a handful of times. J is TRBJ1-5 and V is TRBV28; 9 nucleotides align to TRBD1. Germline loops: CDR1 MDHEN, CDR2 SYDVKM. The CDR3 runs 13 residues. The V and J ends lost 7 bases and 6 bases, in that order; junction bases with no gene match: 4. CDR3 nucleotide sequence: TGTGCCAGCATAACAGGGGGCGGTCAGCCCCAGCATTTT. Amino acid sequence: CASITGGGQPQHF.

This chain joins TRBV28 and TRBJ1-6, with TRBD1 as a possible D gene (5 bases). The germline gives CDR1 MDHEN, CDR2 SYDVKM. Trimming shortened V by 7 bases and J by 3 bases, and 10 bases separated the two germline ends. CDR3 length: 14 amino acids. The CDR3 bases are TGTGCCAGCATCAAGACAGACTATAATTCACCCCTCCACTTT. Translating it yields CASIKTDYNSPLHF.

V usage is TRBV6-6 and J usage is TRBJ1-2; 7 positions match TRBD1. V shed 2 bases, J shed 4 bases, and the junction held 7 bases outside the gene matches. This CDR3 comprises 15 residues. In germline, CDR1 is MNHNY, CDR2 SVGAGI (reference sequence). The CDR3 bases are TGTGCCAGCAGTTACCCTTGGACAGGCCTCTATGGCTACACCTTC. Residues: CASSYPWTGLYGYTF.

This clone was observed a single time. The J gene is TRBJ2-7, the V gene TRBV7-2, with 10 positions matching TRBD2. Germline values: CDR1 SGHTA, CDR2 FQGNSA. The CDR3 consists of 15 residues. With 5 bases clipped from V and 13 bases from J, the junction kept 17 bases outside the gene matches. CDR3: CASSRIRASGSLSYF. The CDR3, as DNA: TGTGCCAGCAGCCGTATTAGGGCTAGCGGGAGTTTGAGCTACTTC.

The chain links TRBV30 to TRBJ2-1; unclear D gene. Trimming left V 1 base short and J 3 bases short, with 4 bases between. CDR3 size: 12 residues. Germline V gene lookup returns CDR1 GTSNPN and CDR2 SVGIG (reference sequence). For the CDR3, the DNA is TGTGCCTGGAGTGGAGACTACAATGAGCAGTTCTTC. Amino acid sequence: CAWSGDYNEQFF.

This clone was seen only a few times. The chain joins TRBV4-1 to TRBJ2-7, with D maybe TRBD1 (6 bases). The CDR3 has 14 residues. V was clipped by 0 bases and J by 4 bases, with 10 bases between them. The germline CDR1 and CDR2 sequences are MGHRA and YSYEKL. The CDR3 spells CASSQESGDYEQYF. The CDR3 DNA sequence: TGCGCCAGCAGCCAAGAATCAGGGGATTACGAGCAGTACTTC.

V and J are TRBV27 and TRBJ2-2; TRBD2 matches 7 bases. The CDR3 is 16 residues long. V shed 3 bases and J 6 bases; nucleotides not matched to a gene: 10. Germline values: CDR1 MNHEY, CDR2 SMNVEV (reference sequence). The CDR3 region has the DNA TGTGCCAGCAGTTTTATCCTCGTCGCGGGGGCCGGGGAGCTGTTTTTT. The encoded protein is CASSFILVAGAGELFF.